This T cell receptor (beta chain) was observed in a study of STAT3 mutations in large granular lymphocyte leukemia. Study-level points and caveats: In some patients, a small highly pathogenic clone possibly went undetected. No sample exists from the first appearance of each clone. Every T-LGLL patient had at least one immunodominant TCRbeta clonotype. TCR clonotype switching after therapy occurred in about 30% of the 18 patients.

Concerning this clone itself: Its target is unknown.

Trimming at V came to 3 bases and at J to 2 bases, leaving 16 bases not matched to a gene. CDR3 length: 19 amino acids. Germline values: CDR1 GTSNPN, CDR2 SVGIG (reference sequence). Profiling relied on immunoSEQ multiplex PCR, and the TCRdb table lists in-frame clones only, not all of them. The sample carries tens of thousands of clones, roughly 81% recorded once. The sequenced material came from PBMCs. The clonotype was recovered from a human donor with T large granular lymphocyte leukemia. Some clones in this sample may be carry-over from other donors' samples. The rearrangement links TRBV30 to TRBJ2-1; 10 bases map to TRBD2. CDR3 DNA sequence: TGTGCCTGGAGACCCCTAGCGGGGGTCCTCGATCCCGCCTACAATGAGCAGTTCTTC. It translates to CAWRPLAGVLDPAYNEQFF.